These T cell receptor beta chains were read from a single sample in a study of blood T cell repertoires in COVID-19. Sequencing used immunoSEQ multiplex PCR; TCRdb keeps in-frame clones, though not all of them. The data contain 320,000 or so clones, approximately 89% of them singletons. The sample taken for sequencing was PBMCs or T cells enriched from blood (not recorded which). The receptors come from a man under 40 who had recovered from COVID-19. Each CDR3 is given with its conserved first and last residue. The D gene is left open where the match is weak. Part of the rows lack a size; the others show once, few, many or a class for expanded clones.

DNA	CDR3	size	V	D	length	J
TGTGCCAGCAGCTTTCGGCGACCACAGGTGGCAGTAACTAATTCACCCCTCCACTTT	CASSFRRPQVAVTNSPLHF	NA	TRBV11-2	NA	19	TRBJ1-6
TGTGCCACCAGCAGAGACGGGGTAAACAATGAGCAGTTCTTC	CATSRDGVNNEQFF	NA	TRBV15	NA	14	TRBJ2-1
TGTGCCAGCAGCCCCGACAATAACTATGGCTACACCTTC	CASSPDNNYGYTF	NA	TRBV2	NA	13	TRBJ1-2
TGTGCCAGCAGTAAATCTTACCGGGAAACCAATGGCTACACCTTC	CASSKSYRETNGYTF	few	TRBV6-5	NA	15	TRBJ1-2
TGTGCCAGCAGAGACCAACAGGGGTCTGAAGCTTTCTTT	CASRDQQGSEAFF	NA	TRBV6-5	TRBD1	13	TRBJ1-1
TGTGCCAGCAGCTGGACAGAAGTCTATGGCTACACCTTC	CASSWTEVYGYTF	NA	TRBV12-3/TRBV12-4	NA	13	TRBJ1-2
TGTGCCAGCAGTATTTACGGGAGAGTAGGCGGGCCCCTCCACTTT	CASSIYGRVGGPLHF	NA	TRBV6-5	NA	15	TRBJ1-6
TGTGCCAGCAGCCCTTCGGTGCGGCCTCGGGAGACCCAGTACTTC	CASSPSVRPRETQYF	NA	TRBV14	NA	15	TRBJ2-5
TGTGCCAGCAATGATCCGGGGGAGAGCACAGATACGCAGTATTTT	CASNDPGESTDTQYF	NA	TRBV28	NA	15	TRBJ2-3
TGTGCCACCAGCGGGGGGGTGACAGATACGCAGTATTTT	CATSGGVTDTQYF	NA	TRBV24-1	TRBD2	13	TRBJ2-3
TGCGCCAGCAGTGAGCGGGAGACCCAGTACTTC	CASSERETQYF	NA	TRBV10-1	NA	11	TRBJ2-5
TGTGCCAGCAGCTTTGACAGCAACTATGGCTACACCTTC	CASSFDSNYGYTF	NA	TRBV5-4	NA	13	TRBJ1-2
TGTGCCAGCAGGCCGACTCCATCCTACGAGCAGTACTTC	CASRPTPSYEQYF	NA	TRBV6-5	NA	13	TRBJ2-7
TGTGCCAGCAGCTCGGGGGTTCATGGCACAGATACGCAGTATTTT	CASSSGVHGTDTQYF	NA	TRBV5-5	NA	15	TRBJ2-3
TGTGCCAGTAGCAACCGCGCTCCAGGGGTAACTAATGAAAAACTGTTTTTT	CASSNRAPGVTNEKLFF	NA	TRBV19	NA	17	TRBJ1-4
TGTGCCATCAGTGAGTCGTTTCGCGGAGTCTACGAGCAGTACTTC	CAISESFRGVYEQYF	once	TRBV10-3	NA	15	TRBJ2-7
TGCGCCAGCGGGAGGGACTCTGGAAACACCATATATTTT	CASGRDSGNTIYF	few	TRBV5-1	NA	13	TRBJ1-3
TGTGCCAGTAATGCCGGTGGCACTGAAGCTTTCTTT	CASNAGGTEAFF	NA	TRBV19	NA	12	TRBJ1-1
TGTGCCAGCAGCTTGGAGGGGTCGACGGAAGCTTTCTTT	CASSLEGSTEAFF	NA	TRBV5-5	NA	13	TRBJ1-1
TGTGCCAGCAGTTGGGAGCGGGGCCACGAGCAGTACTTC	CASSWERGHEQYF	NA	TRBV27	TRBD2	13	TRBJ2-7
TGTGCCAGCAGCTTAGGGTTGTTCGGGACAGGGGGCAGCAAGCAGTACTTC	CASSLGLFGTGGSKQYF	NA	TRBV7-9	TRBD1	17	TRBJ2-7
TGTGCCAGCACCCGAAGCGGGGGATACGAGCAGTACTTC	CASTRSGGYEQYF	NA	TRBV27	TRBD2	13	TRBJ2-7
TGTGCCACCGCCAGCGGGGGAGCCTACAATGAGCAGTTCTTC	CATASGGAYNEQFF	many	TRBV5-4	TRBD2	14	TRBJ2-1
TGTGCCAGCAGGTCCGGGGGGGATGGCTACACCTTC	CASRSGGDGYTF	NA	TRBV2	NA	12	TRBJ1-2
TGTGCCAGTAGTACCGCGGGGACAGGGATGCGGGAGTACTTC	CASSTAGTGMREYF	NA	TRBV19	TRBD1	14	TRBJ2-7
TGTGCCAGCAGTTTATGGCTGCAGGGGGCGGGGGAGCAGTACTTC	CASSLWLQGAGEQYF	NA	TRBV28	TRBD1	15	TRBJ2-7
TGTGCCAGCAGCATGACAGGGGGCGAAACCTACAATGAGCAGTTCTTC	CASSMTGGETYNEQFF	NA	TRBV7-9	TRBD1	16	TRBJ2-1
TGCGCCAGCAGCAACCGGGACAAGAACACCGGGGAGCTGTTTTTT	CASSNRDKNTGELFF	NA	TRBV5-1	NA	15	TRBJ2-2
TGCAGCGTTCGCGGACAGGGGGACTCACCCCTCCACTTT	CSVRGQGDSPLHF	once	TRBV29-1	TRBD1	13	TRBJ1-6
TGCGCCAGCAGCTTAGACAGGAACTCTGGAAACACCATATATTTT	CASSLDRNSGNTIYF	NA	TRBV5-1	NA	15	TRBJ1-3
TGTGCCAGCAGACGGGACAGCTCCTATAATTCACCCCTCCACTTT	CASRRDSSYNSPLHF	NA	TRBV3-1/TRBV3-2	TRBD1	15	TRBJ1-6
TGTGCCTGGAGTGTAGAGTCCATTAATTCACCCCTCCACTTT	CAWSVESINSPLHF	few	TRBV30	NA	14	TRBJ1-6
TGTGCCAGCAGCTTCAGGCAGTTAACGAACACCGGGGAGCTGTTTTTT	CASSFRQLTNTGELFF	NA	TRBV5-5	NA	16	TRBJ2-2
TGTGCCAGCAATTCAGAATATGGCTACACCTTC	CASNSEYGYTF	NA	TRBV2	NA	11	TRBJ1-2
TGTGCCAGCAAAGGACAGGGAAGAAACTATGGCTACACCTTC	CASKGQGRNYGYTF	NA	TRBV6-5	TRBD1	14	TRBJ1-2
TGTGCCAGCAGCGTAAACCGGGACATTCATAGCAATCAGCCCCAGCATTTT	CASSVNRDIHSNQPQHF	NA	TRBV9	NA	17	TRBJ1-5
TGTGCCAGCAGCCAAATGCCAGGGGGCGAATACGAGCAGTACTTC	CASSQMPGGEYEQYF	many	TRBV5-4	TRBD1	15	TRBJ2-7
TGTGCCAGCAGCCTTCCCGAAGCCTATGGCTACACCTTC	CASSLPEAYGYTF	NA	TRBV3-1/TRBV3-2	NA	13	TRBJ1-2
TGCGCCAGCAGTGGACAGCGTTGGGGGACCCAGTACTTC	CASSGQRWGTQYF	NA	TRBV10-1	NA	13	TRBJ2-5
TGTGCCAGCAGTCTAGACAGGGGACGAAATCAGCCCCAGCATTTT	CASSLDRGRNQPQHF	NA	TRBV2	TRBD1	15	TRBJ1-5
TGTGCCAGCAGAAACTTCGAAAGCTCCTATAATTCACCCCTCCACTTT	CASRNFESSYNSPLHF	NA	TRBV3-1/TRBV3-2	NA	16	TRBJ1-6
TGCGCCAGCAGTGATGATTCTAGAGCGCCCCAGCATTTT	CASSDDSRAPQHF	NA	TRBV10-2	NA	13	TRBJ1-5
TGCGCCAGCAGCCAAGTAGGACTACCTGAGCAGTTCTTC	CASSQVGLPEQFF	NA	TRBV4-1	NA	13	TRBJ2-1
TGCAGCGTCCAAGTAGACACTGAAGCTTTCTTT	CSVQVDTEAFF	NA	TRBV29-1	NA	11	TRBJ1-1
TGTGCCAGCAACAGCGGGGGGGCCGCCGAGACCCAGTACTTC	CASNSGGAAETQYF	NA	TRBV5-4	TRBD2	14	TRBJ2-5
TGTGCCAGCAGTTTATTGGGACTAGCGGGGGGGTCCGGGGAGCTGTTTTTT	CASSLLGLAGGSGELFF	NA	TRBV27	TRBD2	17	TRBJ2-2
TGTGCCACTCGGACAGGGGGCGACGAGCAGTACTTC	CATRTGGDEQYF	NA	TRBV6-6	TRBD1	12	TRBJ2-7
TGTGCCAGCAGCCAGGGTAGCGCTTACGAGCAGTACTTC	CASSQGSAYEQYF	NA	TRBV3-1/TRBV3-2	NA	13	TRBJ2-7
TGCAGCGTTGAAGATTGGGCTAGCGGGGATTACGAGCAGTACTTC	CSVEDWASGDYEQYF	NA	TRBV29-1	TRBD2	15	TRBJ2-7
TGTGCCAGCAGTGACAACAGGGGGTTGAACTATGGCTACACCTTC	CASSDNRGLNYGYTF	NA	TRBV2	TRBD1	15	TRBJ1-2
TGTGCCAGCAGTTTTGCAGGGCCGGATGTAAAGCAGTACTTC	CASSFAGPDVKQYF	NA	TRBV28	NA	14	TRBJ2-7
TGTGCCAGCAGCCCGCTCCTGGGCCACGAGCAGTACTTC	CASSPLLGHEQYF	NA	TRBV14	NA	13	TRBJ2-7
TGTGCCATCAGGACAGGGTCCACCGGGGAGCTGTTTTTT	CAIRTGSTGELFF	NA	TRBV10-3	TRBD1	13	TRBJ2-2
TGCGCCAGCAGATGGACCGGGACAGGGCGAATGGAGACCCAGTACTTC	CASRWTGTGRMETQYF	NA	TRBV5-1	TRBD1	16	TRBJ2-5